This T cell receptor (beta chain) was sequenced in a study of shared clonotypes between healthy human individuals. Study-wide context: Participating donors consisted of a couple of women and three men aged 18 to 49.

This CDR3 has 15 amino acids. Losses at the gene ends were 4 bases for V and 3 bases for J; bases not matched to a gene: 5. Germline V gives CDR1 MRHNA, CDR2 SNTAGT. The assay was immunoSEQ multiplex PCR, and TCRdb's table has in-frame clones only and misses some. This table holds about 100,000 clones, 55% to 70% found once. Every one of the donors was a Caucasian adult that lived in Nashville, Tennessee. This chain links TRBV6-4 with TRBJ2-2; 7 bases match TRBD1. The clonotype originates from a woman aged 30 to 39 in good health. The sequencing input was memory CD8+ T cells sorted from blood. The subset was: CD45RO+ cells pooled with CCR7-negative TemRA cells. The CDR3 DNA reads TGTGCCAGCAGTGCCGGGGACAGAGACACCGGGGAGCTGTTTTTT. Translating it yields CASSAGDRDTGELFF.